Listed below are T cell receptor beta chains from one sample, sequenced in a study of read filtering for tumor transcriptome and immune sequencing. In TCRdb, the reads were re-called with MiXCR into one record per CDR3 protein. Of over 7,500 distinct CDR3 sequences in the sample, roughly 15% are singletons; the top ten hold around a quarter. Sequencing was done on a sample of a population of CD138-negative cells sorted from bone marrow. These receptor sequences come from a donor aged 40 or over with multiple myeloma. Both conserved end residues are trimmed from each CDR3. Each record gives: D gene, CDR3 length, V gene, J gene, CDR3 protein. A D gene is named only where the DNA matches it firmly.

.,11,TRBV28,TRBJ2-1,ASGLKSGVDQF
.,13,TRBV28,TRBJ2-3,ASSFRGPSTDTQY
TRBD2,13,TRBV5-4,TRBJ2-1,ASSMGLAGYNEQF
TRBD1,13,TRBV20-1,TRBJ2-2,SARAGTGDTGELF
TRBD2,13,TRBV20-1,TRBJ2-1,SARDLLAGNNEQF
.,13,TRBV11-3,TRBJ1-2,ASSLDTVLFYGYT
TRBD2,12,TRBV20-1,TRBJ2-1,SANSGGTYNEQF
.,13,TRBV5-1,TRBJ2-6,ASSLEGSGANVLT
.,10,TRBV24-1,TRBJ1-1,ATRGPNTEAF
TRBD2,13,TRBV10-3,TRBJ2-3,AISDGTSGVDTQY
.,11,TRBV7-9,TRBJ1-2,ASRAGAFYGYT
.,11,TRBV6-6,TRBJ1-1,ASSAGRNTEAF
.,13,TRBV20-1,TRBJ1-3,SASRALFGENTIY
.,12,TRBV7-3,TRBJ2-3,ASSLKGRTDTQY
TRBD1,15,TRBV6-5,TRBJ2-2,ASSYPAGGIDTGELF
.,10,TRBV29-1,TRBJ1-1,SVEVWGSEAF
.,12,TRBV5-1,TRBJ1-1,ASSLAAVNTEAF
TRBD1,13,TRBV11-2,TRBJ1-4,ASSSTGGLGEKLF
.,13,TRBV11-2,TRBJ2-3,ASSRSQGTTDTQY
.,12,TRBV3-1,TRBJ1-5,ASSQDLVGQPQH
.,13,TRBV19,TRBJ1-1,ASSIIERGDTEAF
.,13,TRBV20-1,TRBJ1-5,SARQRGYSNQPQH
.,13,TRBV19,TRBJ2-1,ASSMAGSSYNEQF
.,13,TRBV5-1,TRBJ2-2,ASTQRGSNTGELF
.,13,TRBV2,TRBJ2-1,ASRERGGGYNEQF
.,11,TRBV7-3,TRBJ2-1,ASSLGLYNEQF